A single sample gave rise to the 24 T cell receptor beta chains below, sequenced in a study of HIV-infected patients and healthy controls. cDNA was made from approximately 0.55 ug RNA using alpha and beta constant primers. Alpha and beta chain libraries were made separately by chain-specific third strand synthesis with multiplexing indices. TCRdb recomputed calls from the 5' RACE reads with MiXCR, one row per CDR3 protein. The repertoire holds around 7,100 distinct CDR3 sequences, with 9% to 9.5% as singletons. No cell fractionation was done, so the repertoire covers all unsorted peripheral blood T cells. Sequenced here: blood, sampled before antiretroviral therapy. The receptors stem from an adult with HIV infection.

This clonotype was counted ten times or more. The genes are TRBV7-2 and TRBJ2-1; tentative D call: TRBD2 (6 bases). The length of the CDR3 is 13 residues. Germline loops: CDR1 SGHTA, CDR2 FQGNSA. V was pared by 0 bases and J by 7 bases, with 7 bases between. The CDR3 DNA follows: TGTGCCAGCAGCTTAGCGAGCGGGAATGAGCAGTTCTTC. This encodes CASSLASGNEQFF.

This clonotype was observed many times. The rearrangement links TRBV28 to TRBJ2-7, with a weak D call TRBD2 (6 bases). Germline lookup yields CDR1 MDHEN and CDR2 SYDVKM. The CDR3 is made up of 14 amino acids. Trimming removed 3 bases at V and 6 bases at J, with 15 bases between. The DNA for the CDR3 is TGTGCCAGCAGTTTGGGACTCGCTGGGAGCGAGCAGTACTTC. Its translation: CASSLGLAGSEQYF.

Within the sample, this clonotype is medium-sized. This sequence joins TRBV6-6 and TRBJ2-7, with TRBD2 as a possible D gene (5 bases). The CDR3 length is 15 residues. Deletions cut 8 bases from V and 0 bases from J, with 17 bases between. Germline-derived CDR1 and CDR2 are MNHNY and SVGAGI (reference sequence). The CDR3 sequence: CASSFEGSSSYEQYF. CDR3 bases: TGTGCCAGCTCCTTCGAGGGCTCGAGCTCCTACGAGCAGTACTTC.

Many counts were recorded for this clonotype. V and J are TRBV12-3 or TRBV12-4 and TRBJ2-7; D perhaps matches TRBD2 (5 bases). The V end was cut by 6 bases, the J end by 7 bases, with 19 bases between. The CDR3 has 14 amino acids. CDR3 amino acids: CASSQDYLPREQYF. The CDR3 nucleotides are TGTGCCAGCAGCCAAGACTACCTACCTAGGGAGCAGTACTTC.

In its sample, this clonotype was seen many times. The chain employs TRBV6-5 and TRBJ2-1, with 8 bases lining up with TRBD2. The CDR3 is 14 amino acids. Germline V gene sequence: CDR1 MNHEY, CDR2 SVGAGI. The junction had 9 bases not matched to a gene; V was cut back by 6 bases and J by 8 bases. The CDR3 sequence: CASSLTNSGDEQFF. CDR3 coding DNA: TGTGCCAGCAGCCTAACAAATAGCGGGGATGAGCAGTTCTTC.

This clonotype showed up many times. This CDR3 reads CASSLVRSGANVLTF. CDR3 DNA sequence: TGCGCCAGCAGCTTGGTTAGATCTGGGGCCAACGTCCTGACTTTC. The V and J genes are TRBV5-1 and TRBJ2-6; D gene ambiguous. The CDR3 is 15 residues long. Trimming took off 0 bases at V and 1 base at J, with 5 bases between the two ends. Germline assignment: CDR1 SGHRS and CDR2 YFSETQ.

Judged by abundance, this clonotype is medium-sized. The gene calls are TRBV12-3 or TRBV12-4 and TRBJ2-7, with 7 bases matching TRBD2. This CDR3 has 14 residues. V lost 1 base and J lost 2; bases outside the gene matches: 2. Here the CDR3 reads CASSLEAGPYEQYF. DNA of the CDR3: TGTGCCAGCAGTTTAGAAGCGGGGCCCTACGAGCAGTACTTC.

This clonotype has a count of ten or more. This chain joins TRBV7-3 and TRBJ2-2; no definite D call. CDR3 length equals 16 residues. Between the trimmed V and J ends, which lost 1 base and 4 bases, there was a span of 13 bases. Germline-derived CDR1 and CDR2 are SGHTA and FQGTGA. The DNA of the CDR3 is TGTGCCAGCAGCTTAAGAGCTAGTAGCCCCACCGGGGAGCTGTTTTTT. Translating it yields CASSLRASSPTGELFF.

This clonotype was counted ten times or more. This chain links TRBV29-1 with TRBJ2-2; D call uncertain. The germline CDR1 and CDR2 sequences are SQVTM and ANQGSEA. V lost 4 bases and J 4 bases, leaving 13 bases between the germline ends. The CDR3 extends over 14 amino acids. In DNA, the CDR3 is TGCAGCGTTGGTAGGGCCACCGGCACCGGGGAGCTGTTTTTT. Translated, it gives CSVGRATGTGELFF.

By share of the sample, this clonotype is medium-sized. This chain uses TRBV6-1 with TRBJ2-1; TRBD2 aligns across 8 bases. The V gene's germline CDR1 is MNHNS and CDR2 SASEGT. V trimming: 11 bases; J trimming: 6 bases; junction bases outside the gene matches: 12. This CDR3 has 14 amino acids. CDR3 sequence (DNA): TGTGCCTCCCGTCAGGCGGGGGGAATCAATGAGCAGTTCTTC. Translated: CASRQAGGINEQFF.

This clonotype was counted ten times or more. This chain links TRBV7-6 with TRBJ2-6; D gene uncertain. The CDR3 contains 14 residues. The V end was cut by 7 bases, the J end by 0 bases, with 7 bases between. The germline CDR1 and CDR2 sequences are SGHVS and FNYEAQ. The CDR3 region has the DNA TGTGCCAGCAACGACGCCTCTGGGGCCAACGTCCTGACTTTC. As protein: CASNDASGANVLTF.

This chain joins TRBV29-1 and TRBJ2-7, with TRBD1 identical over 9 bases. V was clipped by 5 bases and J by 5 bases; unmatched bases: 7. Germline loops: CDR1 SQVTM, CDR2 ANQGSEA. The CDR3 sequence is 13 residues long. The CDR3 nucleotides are TGCAGCGTTCGGACAGGGGAATCCCACGAGCAGTACTTC. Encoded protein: CSVRTGESHEQYF.

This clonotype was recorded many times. Here the CDR3 DNA reads TGTGCCAGCAGTGAACCAGGGAGCAATCAGCCCCAGCATTTT. Residues: CASSEPGSNQPQHF. V usage is TRBV25-1 and J usage is TRBJ1-5; D might be TRBD1 (5 bases). The ends were cut back, 2 bases at V and 1 base at J, with 6 bases in the middle. CDR1 and CDR2 (germline): MGHDK, SYGVNS. There are 14 residues in the CDR3. Looking up the rest from reference TRBV25-1 and TRBJ1-5 gives the full variable domain: EADIYQTPRYLVIGTGKKITLECSQTMGHDKMYWYQQDPGMELHLIHYSYGVNSTEKGDLSSESTVSRIRTEHFPLTLESARPSHTSQYLCASSEPGSNQPQHFGDGTRLSIL.

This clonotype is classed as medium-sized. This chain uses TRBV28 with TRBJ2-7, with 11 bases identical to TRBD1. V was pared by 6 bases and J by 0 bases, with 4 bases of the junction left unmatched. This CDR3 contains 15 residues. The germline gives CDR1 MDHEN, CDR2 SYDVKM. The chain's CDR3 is CASRRTGGSSYEQYF. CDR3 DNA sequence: TGTGCCAGCAGAAGGACAGGGGGCAGCTCCTACGAGCAGTACTTC.

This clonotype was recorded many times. The CDR3 DNA reads as TGCGCCAGCAGCCAAGTGCCCAGGACTAGGGGCGGGGAGCTGTTTTTT. Translation: CASSQVPRTRGGELFF. The chain employs TRBV4-1 and TRBJ2-2; 7 bases map to TRBD2. The CDR3 loop spans 16 amino acids. V shed 1 base, J shed 7 bases, and the junction held 9 bases outside the gene matches. In germline, CDR1 is MGHRA, CDR2 YSYEKL.

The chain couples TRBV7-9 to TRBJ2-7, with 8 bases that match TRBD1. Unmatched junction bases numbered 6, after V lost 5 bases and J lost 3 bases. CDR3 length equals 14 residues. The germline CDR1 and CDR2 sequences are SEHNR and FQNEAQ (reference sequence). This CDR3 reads CASSHRDRNYEQYF. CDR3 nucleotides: TGTGCCAGCAGCCACCGGGACAGGAACTACGAGCAGTACTTC.

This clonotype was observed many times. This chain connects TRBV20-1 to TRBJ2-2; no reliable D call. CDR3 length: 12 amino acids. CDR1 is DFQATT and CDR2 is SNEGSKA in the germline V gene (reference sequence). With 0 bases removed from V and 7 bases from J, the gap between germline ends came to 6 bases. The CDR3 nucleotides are TGCAGTGCTAGAGACGTGGTCGGGGAGCTGTTTTTT. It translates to CSARDVVGELFF.

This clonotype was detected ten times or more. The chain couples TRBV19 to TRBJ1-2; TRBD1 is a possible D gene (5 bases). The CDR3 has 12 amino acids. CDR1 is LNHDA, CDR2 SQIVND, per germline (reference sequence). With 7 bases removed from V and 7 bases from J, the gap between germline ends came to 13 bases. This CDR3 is CASTSGGAGYTF. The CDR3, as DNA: TGTGCCAGTACCTCAGGAGGGGCTGGCTACACCTTC.

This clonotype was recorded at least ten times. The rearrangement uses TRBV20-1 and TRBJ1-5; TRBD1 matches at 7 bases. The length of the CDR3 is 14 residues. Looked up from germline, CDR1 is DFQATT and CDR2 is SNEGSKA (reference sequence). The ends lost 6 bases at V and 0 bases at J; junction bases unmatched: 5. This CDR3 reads CSARQGPSNQPQHF. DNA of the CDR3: TGCAGTGCCAGACAGGGCCCTAGCAATCAGCCCCAGCATTTT.

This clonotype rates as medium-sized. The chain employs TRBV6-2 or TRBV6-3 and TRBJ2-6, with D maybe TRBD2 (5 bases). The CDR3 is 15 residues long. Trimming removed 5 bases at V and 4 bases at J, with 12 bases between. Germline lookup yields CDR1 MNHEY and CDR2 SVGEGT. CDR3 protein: CASSNRAAGANVLTF. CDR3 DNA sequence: TGTGCCAGCAGTAATCGAGCGGCCGGGGCCAACGTCCTGACTTTC.

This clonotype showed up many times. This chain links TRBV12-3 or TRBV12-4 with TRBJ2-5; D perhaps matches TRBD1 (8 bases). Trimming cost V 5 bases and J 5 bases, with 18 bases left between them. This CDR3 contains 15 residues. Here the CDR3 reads CASSTGGGARETQYF. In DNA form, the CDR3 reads TGTGCCAGCAGTACAGGGGGGGGGGCACGGGAGACCCAGTACTTC.

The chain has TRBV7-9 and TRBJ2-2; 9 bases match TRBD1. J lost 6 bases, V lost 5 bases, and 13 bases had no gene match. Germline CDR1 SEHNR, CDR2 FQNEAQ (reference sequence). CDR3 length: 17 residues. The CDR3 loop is CASSVGQGNFGPGELFF. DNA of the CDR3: TGTGCCAGCAGCGTGGGACAGGGAAATTTTGGCCCCGGGGAGCTGTTTTTT.

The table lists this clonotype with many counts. CDR3 sequence (DNA): TGTGCCAGCACCTCTGGGGACCCCGGGGAGCAGTACTTC. This encodes CASTSGDPGEQYF. This chain uses TRBV5-4 with TRBJ2-7; D is possibly TRBD1 or TRBD2 (5 bases each). V shed 6 bases and J shed 7 bases, with 17 bases lying between them. Germline V gene data show CDR1 as SGHNT and CDR2 as YYREEE (reference sequence). This CDR3 has 13 residues.

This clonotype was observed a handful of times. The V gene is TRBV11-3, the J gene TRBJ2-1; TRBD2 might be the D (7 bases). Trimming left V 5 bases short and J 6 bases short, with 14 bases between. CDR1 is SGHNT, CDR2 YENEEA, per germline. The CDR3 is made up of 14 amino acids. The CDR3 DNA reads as TGTGCCAGCAGCGGGACGGGGGGCCTCAATGAGCAGTTCTTC. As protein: CASSGTGGLNEQFF. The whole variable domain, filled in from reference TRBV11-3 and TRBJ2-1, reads EAGVVQSPRYKIIEKKQPVAFWCNPISGHNTLYWYLQNLGQGPELLIRYENEEAVDDSQLPKDRFSAERLKGVDSTLKIQPAELGDSAVYLCASSGTGGLNEQFFGPGTRLTVL.